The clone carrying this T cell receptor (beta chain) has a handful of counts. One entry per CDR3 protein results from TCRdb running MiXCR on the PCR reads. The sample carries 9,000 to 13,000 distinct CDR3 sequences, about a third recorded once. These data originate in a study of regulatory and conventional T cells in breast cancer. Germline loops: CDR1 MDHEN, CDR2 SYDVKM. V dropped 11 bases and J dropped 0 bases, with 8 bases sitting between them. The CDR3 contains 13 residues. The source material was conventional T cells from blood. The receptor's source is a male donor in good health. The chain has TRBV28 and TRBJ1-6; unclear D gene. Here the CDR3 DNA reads TGTGCCGGCAAGAGCTCCTATAATTCACCCCTCCACTTT. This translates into CAGKSSYNSPLHF.